A single count supports the clone carrying this T cell receptor beta chain. Primers: 60 Vbeta forward and 13 Jbeta reverse. The table came from immunoSEQ multiplex PCR; TCRdb's copy has only in-frame clones and leaves some out. Here the sample spans approximately 130,000 clones, around 70% being singletons. The data stem from a study of cytomegalovirus exposure and HLA in healthy donors. There are 14 residues in the CDR3. The germline V gene encodes CDR1 SGHRS and CDR2 YFSETQ. Trimming shortened V by 1 base and J by 7 bases, and 9 bases separated the two germline ends. This clonotype originated in a woman aged 55-69 years in good health and CMV-seropositive. The source material was PBMCs. This chain connects TRBV5-1 to TRBJ1-6; no clear D gene. The CDR3 region has the DNA TGCGCCAGCAGCTTGAGCGGGAGAAATTCACCCCTCCACTTT. Its protein product is CASSLSGRNSPLHF. Supplemented by reference TRBV5-1 and TRBJ1-6, the full variable domain reads KAGVTQTPRYLIKTRGQQVTLSCSPISGHRSVSWYQQTPGQGLQFLFEYFSETQRNKGNFPGRFSGRQFSNSRSEMNVSTLELGDSALYLCASSLSGRNSPLHFGNGTRLTVT.